These 9 T cell receptor beta chains originate from one sample sequenced in a study of blood T cells in healthy people across ages. A second 7 to 11 cycle PCR used barcoded and J-beta primers. TCRdb re-called the 5' RACE reads with MiXCR, one entry per CDR3 protein. The sample lists about 1.4 million distinct CDR3 sequences, 59% seen once, with over 5% in the top ten. Sequences were obtained from blood. These receptors all stem from a man younger than 35 in good health.

The gene calls are TRBV4-2 and TRBJ2-3; 9 bases line up with TRBD1. The CDR3 totals 17 residues. Germline values: CDR1 LGHNA, CDR2 YNFKEQ. After removal of 1 base from V and 5 bases from J, the junction contained 10 bases not matched to a gene. The CDR3 region is CASSQAGQGTFRDTQYF. CDR3 bases: TGTGCCAGCAGCCAAGCGGGACAGGGTACGTTCAGAGATACGCAGTATTTT.

The V gene is TRBV7-2, the J gene TRBJ2-1; a possible D gene is TRBD1 (6 bases). The CDR3 sequence is 14 residues long. Germline V lookup: CDR1 SGHTA, CDR2 FQGNSA. V was trimmed by 3 bases and J by 9 bases, leaving 15 bases between them. The chain's CDR3 is CASSFPHLGGEQFF. CDR3 DNA: TGTGCCAGCAGCTTCCCCCATCTAGGGGGTGAGCAGTTCTTC.

The chain uses TRBV29-1 and TRBJ2-2; a possible D gene is TRBD1 (6 bases). Trimming shortened V by 3 bases and J by 6 bases, and 17 bases separated the two germline ends. CDR3 size: 15 residues. Germline loops: CDR1 SQVTM, CDR2 ANQGSEA. CDR3 region: CSVDLGTNNPGELFF. CDR3 nucleotides: TGCAGCGTTGATTTGGGGACAAATAACCCCGGGGAGCTGTTTTTT.

The gene calls are TRBV4-1 and TRBJ1-2; tentatively, D is TRBD1 (5 bases). The V gene lost 1 base and the J gene lost 4 bases, with 10 bases spanning the gap. The CDR3 is 14 amino acids. Per the germline V gene, CDR1 is MGHRA and CDR2 is YSYEKL. CDR3 in amino acids: CASSQGAGTYGYTF. The CDR3 DNA reads TGCGCCAGCAGCCAAGGCGCGGGGACCTATGGCTACACCTTC.

The chain employs TRBV9 and TRBJ1-1; D is unresolved. From germline, CDR1 is SGDLS and CDR2 YYNGEE. Trimming took 0 bases from V and 1 from J, leaving 10 bases between them. The CDR3 length is 15 residues. The CDR3 protein is CASSVDWVGNTEAFF. In DNA, the CDR3 is TGTGCCAGCAGCGTAGACTGGGTAGGGAACACTGAAGCTTTCTTT.

J is TRBJ2-3 and V is TRBV12-5, with 8 positions matching TRBD2. CDR1 and CDR2 from the germline V gene are LGHNT and FRNRAP. The J segment lost 4 bases and the V segment lost 3 bases, leaving 9 bases of the junction unmatched. The CDR3 sequence is 16 residues long. CDR3 in amino acids: CASGLGHSGGADTQYF. Here the CDR3 DNA reads TGTGCTAGTGGTTTAGGCCACAGCGGGGGTGCAGATACGCAGTATTTT.

The chain uses TRBV5-1 and TRBJ2-7; D tentatively fits TRBD1 or TRBD2 (5 bases each). Germline V gene data show CDR1 as SGHRS and CDR2 as YFSETQ. V lost 0 bases to trimming and J lost 10 bases, with 14 bases between them. The CDR3 runs to 13 residues. CDR3 amino acids: CASSLASGADQYF. In nucleotides, the CDR3 is TGCGCCAGCAGCTTGGCTTCCGGGGCCGACCAGTACTTC.

This clonotype was seen only a few times. The chain recombines TRBV20-1 with TRBJ2-3; D ambiguous. Germline V gene sequence: CDR1 DFQATT, CDR2 SNEGSKA (reference sequence). The CDR3 has 14 amino acids. The V and J ends lost 0 bases and 4 bases respectively, with 11 bases between them. The CDR3 DNA is TGCAGTGCTAGAGATGCTAGGGCGTCAGATACGCAGTATTTT. This sequence encodes CSARDARASDTQYF.

This clonotype has only a few counts. The chain uses TRBV4-3 and TRBJ2-3; D uncertain. CDR1 and CDR2 (germline): LGHNA, YSLEER. The CDR3 sequence is 14 residues long. V lost 0 bases and J 4 bases, leaving 8 bases between the germline ends. In DNA form, the CDR3 reads TGCGCCAGCAGCCAAGAAAGGGTATCAGATACGCAGTATTTT. It translates to CASSQERVSDTQYF.